This TCR beta chain was documented in a study of post-analysis software for immune sequencing data. The study's findings and limits: Controls had lower frequencies than patients of five TRBV segments, which included TRBV5-6, TRBV5-1 and TRBV20-1.

Built from TCR beta cDNA, the libraries had unique molecular identifiers in them. One entry per CDR3 protein, called by TCRdb with MiXCR from the PCR reads. The sample lists approximately 770,000 distinct CDR3 sequences; 35% to 55% were seen once. On this clonotype itself: Its antigen remains unknown.

The CDR3 has 14 residues. Germline V gene lookup returns CDR1 DFQATT and CDR2 SNEGSKA (reference sequence). The chain is built from TRBV20-1 and TRBJ2-5; 7 bases are shared with TRBD1. The J call may be faulty, since TRBJ2-7 better matches the DNA end. This sequence originates from a girl aged 5 to 17 with multiple sclerosis. The specimen sequenced was blood. The CDR3 coding sequence is TGCAGTGCTAGAGGACGACAGGGAGTTTACGAGCAGTACTTC. Amino acid sequence: CSARGRQGVYEQYF.